The 27 T cell receptor beta chains below were found in one sample sequenced in a study of blood T cell repertoires in COVID-19. Libraries were prepared by immunoSEQ multiplex PCR; TCRdb keeps only in-frame clonotypes and omits some of them. The data hold under 350,000 clones, with around nine tenths observed a single time. The sample comprised PBMCs or T cells enriched from blood (not recorded which). The origin of the receptors is a man aged 60 to 75 who had recovered from COVID-19.

J is TRBJ2-3 and V is TRBV18; no definite D call. Trimming removed 6 bases at V and 0 bases at J, with 7 bases between. The CDR3 runs 13 residues. Germline V gives CDR1 KGHSH, CDR2 LQKENI. DNA for the CDR3: TGTGCCAGCTCGCGAAAGAGCACAGATACGCAGTATTTT. The encoded protein is CASSRKSTDTQYF.

This clone was detected only once. This chain links TRBV7-2 with TRBJ2-5; D may be TRBD2 (5 bases). The length of the CDR3 is 14 residues. Germline CDR1 SGHTA, CDR2 FQGNSA. Trimming pared 4 bases from V and 3 bases from J, leaving 12 bases between. Here the CDR3 DNA reads TGTGCCAGCAGCTCCACCGGGATAAAAGAGACCCAGTACTTC. This encodes CASSSTGIKETQYF.

This sequence joins TRBV7-3 and TRBJ1-1, with 11 positions matching TRBD1. CDR1 is SGHTA, CDR2 FQGTGA, per germline. The CDR3 is 13 residues long. V gave up 5 bases and J gave up 7 bases; unmatched junction bases: 3. CDR3 protein: CASSTGTGGEAFF. The CDR3 nucleotides are TGTGCCAGCAGCACTGGGACAGGGGGTGAAGCTTTCTTT.

The count of this clone is one. The chain employs TRBV7-8 and TRBJ1-5; TRBD1 might be the D (5 bases). Trimming shortened V by 1 base and J by 5 bases, and 15 bases separated the two germline ends. Germline V gene lookup returns CDR1 SGHVS and CDR2 FQNEAQ. The length of the CDR3 is 16 residues. Here the CDR3 reads CASSLESRRAYQPQHF. DNA of the CDR3: TGTGCCAGCAGCTTAGAATCTCGCAGGGCCTATCAGCCCCAGCATTTT.

This sequence joins TRBV27 and TRBJ2-1, with 11 bases matching TRBD2. Trimming cost V 7 bases and J 8 bases; bases outside gene matches: 13. Germline-derived CDR1 and CDR2 are MNHEY and SMNVEV (reference sequence). The CDR3 has 16 amino acids. CDR3 DNA sequence: TGTGCCAGCAAACCCAAACACGGGACTAGCGGCTATGAGCAGTTCTTC. It translates to CASKPKHGTSGYEQFF.

The V gene is TRBV27, the J gene TRBJ1-5; unclear D gene. Germline loops: CDR1 MNHEY, CDR2 SMNVEV (reference sequence). This CDR3 has 14 amino acids. The V end was cut by 6 bases, the J end by 0 bases, with 9 bases between. The CDR3: CASREEYSNQPQHF. The CDR3 nucleotides read TGTGCCAGCAGAGAGGAGTATAGCAATCAGCCCCAGCATTTT.

V gene TRBV10-2 combines with J gene TRBJ2-1; the match to TRBD2 covers 7 bases. The CDR3 has 12 residues. In germline, CDR1 is WSHSY, CDR2 SAAADI. Unmatched junction bases numbered 0, after V lost 0 bases and J lost 10 bases. CDR3 nucleotides: TGCGCCAGCAGTGAGTCGGGGGGGGAGCAGTTCTTC. It translates to CASSESGGEQFF.

The chain is built from TRBV6-1 and TRBJ2-3; 10 bases are a match to TRBD1. V lost 3 bases to trimming and J lost 5 bases; unmatched junction nucleotides: 2. Germline V gives CDR1 MNHNS, CDR2 SASEGT. CDR3 length: 14 amino acids. The CDR3 here is CASSDRTGGDTQYF. The CDR3 DNA reads TGTGCCAGCAGTGACCGGACAGGGGGAGATACGCAGTATTTT.

The chain recombines TRBV19 with TRBJ1-2, with 7 bases fitting TRBD1. This CDR3 contains 15 residues. Losses at the gene ends were 4 bases for V and 5 bases for J; bases not matched to a gene: 10. Germline loops: CDR1 LNHDA, CDR2 SQIVND (reference sequence). CDR3 amino acids: CASSKGQSLSYGYTF. Here the CDR3 DNA reads TGTGCCAGTAGTAAGGGACAGAGTCTATCTTATGGCTACACCTTC. Variable domain in full (rest from reference TRBV19 and TRBJ1-2): DGGITQSPKYLFRKEGQNVTLSCEQNLNHDAMYWYRQDPGQGLRLIYYSQIVNDFQKGDIAEGYSVSREKKESFPLTVTSAQKNPTAFYLCASSKGQSLSYGYTFGSGTRLTVV.

The J gene is TRBJ2-7, the V gene TRBV7-2; 8 nucleotides line up with TRBD2. Germline-derived CDR1 and CDR2 are SGHTA and FQGNSA. J was trimmed by 3 bases and V by 1 base; bases with no gene match: 8. CDR3 size: 16 residues. CDR3 sequence: CASSLGGGNQVYEQYF. In DNA form, the CDR3 reads TGTGCCAGCAGCTTAGGCGGGGGGAACCAAGTCTACGAGCAGTACTTC.

The chain links TRBV7-2 to TRBJ1-3; 7 bases line up with TRBD1. Looked up from germline, CDR1 is SGHTA and CDR2 is FQGNSA. Unmatched junction bases numbered 7, after V lost 5 bases and J lost 0 bases. CDR3 size: 16 residues. The CDR3 is CASSRDSRSSGNTIYF. The CDR3 DNA sequence: TGTGCCAGCAGCCGGGACAGCCGAAGCTCTGGAAACACCATATATTTT.

This clone appeared once. This sequence joins TRBV3-1 (or the pseudogene TRBV3-2) and TRBJ1-2; no firm D call. V shed 4 bases and J shed 0 bases, with 9 bases lying between them. Germline V lookup: CDR1 LGHDT, CDR2 YNNKEL (reference sequence). CDR3 length equals 14 residues. The CDR3 DNA is TGTGCCAGCAGCCGGACTGGAGCTAACTATGGCTACACCTTC. Its protein product is CASSRTGANYGYTF.

The chain uses TRBV19 and TRBJ2-7, with 11 bases fitting TRBD2. Germline-derived CDR1 and CDR2 are LNHDA and SQIVND (reference sequence). This CDR3 is built from 16 residues. The trim removed 4 bases at V and 2 bases at J, leaving 7 bases unmatched. In nucleotides, the CDR3 is TGTGCCAGTAGTACACGGACTAGCGGGCGACCCTACGAGCAGTACTTC. This translates into CASSTRTSGRPYEQYF. The full variable domain, in which reference TRBV19 and TRBJ2-7 provide the parts outside the CDR3, is DGGITQSPKYLFRKEGQNVTLSCEQNLNHDAMYWYRQDPGQGLRLIYYSQIVNDFQKGDIAEGYSVSREKKESFPLTVTSAQKNPTAFYLCASSTRTSGRPYEQYFGPGTRLTVT.

The chain recombines TRBV7-9 with TRBJ1-2, with D perhaps matching TRBD1 (5 bases). The CDR3 extends over 13 amino acids. Looked up from germline, CDR1 is SEHNR and CDR2 is FQNEAQ (reference sequence). V lost 5 bases and J 6 bases, leaving 13 bases between the germline ends. For the CDR3, the DNA is TGTGCCAGCAGCGGGGGGTCCTCCAATGGCTACACCTTC. It translates to CASSGGSSNGYTF.

This clone was counted ten times or more. One end of the junction is discordant with germline, which a read error may explain. The genes are TRBV30 and TRBJ2-7; 9 positions agree with TRBD2. This CDR3 region has 20 residues. Germline lookup yields CDR1 GTSNPN and CDR2 SVGIG (reference sequence). The CDR3 DNA is TGTGCCTGGAGTGCTAAGGCAGGGATCCCCTTTCGCGGGAGGGCCATATTCCCCCATTTC. This encodes CAWSAKAGIPFRGRAIFPHF.

The V gene is TRBV5-5, the J gene TRBJ1-4; no definite D call. This CDR3 comprises 14 residues. V lost 4 bases and J lost 0, with 7 bases in between. The germline gives CDR1 SGHKS, CDR2 YYEKEE (reference sequence). The CDR3 sequence: CASSARATNEKLFF. The CDR3, as DNA: TGTGCCAGCAGCGCCCGGGCAACTAATGAAAAACTGTTTTTT.

The count of this clone is one. This chain joins TRBV29-1 and TRBJ1-4; TRBD1 matches 8 bases. V trimming: 7 bases; J trimming: 6 bases; junction bases outside the gene matches: 7. The CDR3 consists of 13 residues. Germline values: CDR1 SQVTM, CDR2 ANQGSEA. The CDR3 bases are TGCAGCGCAACGGGACAGGTGTATGAAAAACTGTTTTTT. Its translation is CSATGQVYEKLFF.

The CDR3 nucleotides read TGTGCCATCAGTGATGGTCGTAAAGGGGATGGCTACACCTTC. Translated, it gives CAISDGRKGDGYTF. The chain is built from TRBV10-3 and TRBJ1-2; TRBD1 is a possible D gene (5 bases). The V gene lost 3 bases and the J gene lost 6 bases, with 14 bases spanning the gap. The CDR3 is 14 residues long. CDR1 is ENHRY and CDR2 is SYGVKD in the germline V gene.

The V call is TRBV6-5, the J call TRBJ2-3, with TRBD2 identical over 12 bases. V trimming: 11 bases; J trimming: 2 bases; junction bases outside the gene matches: 8. In germline, CDR1 is MNHEY, CDR2 SVGAGI. CDR3 length: 15 amino acids. This CDR3 is CAGTSGLGDTDTQYF. The CDR3 DNA is TGTGCCGGGACTAGCGGGTTAGGCGACACAGATACGCAGTATTTT.

This chain joins TRBV7-8 and TRBJ2-5, with unresolved D. Trimming removed 5 bases from V and 5 bases from J, with 6 bases in between. The CDR3 extends over 11 amino acids. Looked up from germline, CDR1 is SGHVS and CDR2 is FQNEAQ. CDR3: CASSPLETQYF. CDR3 DNA: TGTGCCAGCAGCCCTTTGGAGACCCAGTACTTC.

J is TRBJ2-3 and V is TRBV5-1, with 9 bases lining up with TRBD1. This CDR3 comprises 15 residues. Germline trimming cut 1 base from V and 4 bases from J; bases unmatched to any gene: 4. Germline V gene lookup returns CDR1 SGHRS and CDR2 YFSETQ. CDR3 DNA sequence: TGCGCCAGCAGCTTGACCACAGGGGGCCCAGATACGCAGTATTTT. It is translated as CASSLTTGGPDTQYF.

The chain employs TRBV28 and TRBJ2-6; D might be TRBD1 (5 bases). V was trimmed by 4 bases and J by 0 bases, leaving 10 bases between them. This CDR3 is built from 16 residues. In germline, CDR1 is MDHEN, CDR2 SYDVKM. Here the CDR3 reads CASSSQGDSGANVLTF. The CDR3 region has the DNA TGTGCCAGCAGTTCTCAAGGGGACTCTGGGGCCAACGTCCTGACTTTC.

This sequence joins TRBV18 and TRBJ1-6; a weak D match, TRBD1 (6 bases). V lost 3 bases, J lost 3 bases, and 12 bases lay in between. Germline loops: CDR1 KGHSH, CDR2 LQKENI. The CDR3 covers 16 residues. CDR3 coding DNA: TGTGCCAGCTCACCCCCCGGACAGATCTATAATTCACCCCTCCACTTT. This codes for CASSPPGQIYNSPLHF.

The chain links TRBV24-1 to TRBJ1-2; 9 bases are a match to TRBD1. The CDR3 runs 15 residues. J was trimmed by 0 bases and V by 5 bases; bases with no gene match: 3. CDR1 KGHDR and CDR2 SFDVKD come from the germline V gene. CDR3 loop: CATSGWDRANYGYTF. CDR3 nucleotide sequence: TGTGCCACCAGTGGGTGGGACAGGGCTAACTATGGCTACACCTTC.

The chain uses TRBV7-9 and TRBJ1-2; no clear D. CDR1 SEHNR and CDR2 FQNEAQ come from the germline V gene (reference sequence). Trimming shortened V by 5 bases and J by 3 bases, and 10 bases separated the two germline ends. The length of the CDR3 is 13 residues. CDR3 sequence reads: CASSRSGDYGYTF. The CDR3 nucleotides are TGTGCCAGCAGCCGGAGCGGGGACTATGGCTACACCTTC.

This clone occurred a few times. The V and J genes are TRBV5-1 and TRBJ1-1; D is possibly TRBD1 (6 bases). The CDR3 sequence is 15 residues long. Trimming stripped 0 bases from V and 4 bases from J, with 13 bases between. Germline V CDR1 and CDR2: SGHRS, YFSETQ. CDR3 nucleotide sequence: TGCGCCAGCAGCTTGGCCGGGGGGCTGAGCACTGAAGCTTTCTTT. Its protein is CASSLAGGLSTEAFF.

The rearrangement links TRBV4-1 to TRBJ1-2; D call uncertain. CDR1 and CDR2 from the germline V gene are MGHRA and YSYEKL. V lost 0 bases and J lost 2, with 7 bases in between. This CDR3 spans 14 amino acids. CDR3 amino acids: CASSQELVNYGYTF. CDR3 in DNA: TGCGCCAGCAGCCAAGAACTCGTGAACTATGGCTACACCTTC.